What follows describes a single T cell receptor (beta chain). The data are from a study of T cells after posttransplantation cyclophosphamide. Profiling relied on immunoSEQ multiplex PCR, and the TCRdb table lists in-frame clones only, not all of them. The top ten clones hold 15% to 17% of a sample with roughly 10,000 clones, around four fifths of them seen once. Cyclophosphamide on days +3 and +4 followed busulfan-fludarabine conditioning and a marrow graft. V lost 2 bases to trimming and J lost 8 bases; unmatched junction nucleotides: 2. The CDR3 is 12 amino acids. Germline CDR1 is SGHRS and CDR2 is YFSETQ.

V and J are TRBV5-1 and TRBJ1-1, with 8 positions matching TRBD1. Here the sequenced sample was PBMCs, taken about 1,700 days after allogeneic stem cell transplant with posttransplant cyclophosphamide. The TCR was taken from a female patient aged 50 to 65 who received an allogeneic stem cell transplant from a related donor, was CMV-positive, and had no GVHD. Some of the T cells may derive from the graft donor. The chain's CDR3 is CASSLRQGEAFF. As DNA, the CDR3 is TGCGCCAGCAGCTTACGACAGGGGGAAGCTTTCTTT.